This is a list of T cell receptor beta chains from one sample in a study of blood T cell repertoires in COVID-19. The repertoire was sequenced with immunoSEQ multiplex PCR; TCRdb's copy has only in-frame clones and lacks some. The sample consists of roughly 250,000 clones, 80% to 90% of them appearing once. The sample was peripheral blood. The source is a woman aged 40 to 50 with acute or convalescent COVID-19. Each CDR3 is given with its conserved first and last residue. D genes are given only for firm matches. Size is stated for part of the rows, as once, few or many counts, or as a class when the clone is expanded.

j_gene: TRBJ2-6
v_gene: TRBV6-5
d_gene: .
abundance: .
CDR3nt: TGTGCCAGCAGTCCGGGGGACTCTGGGGCCAACGTCCTGACTTTC
CDR3aa: CASSPGDSGANVLTF

j_gene: TRBJ2-1
v_gene: TRBV7-9
d_gene: TRBD2
abundance: .
CDR3nt: TGTGCCAGCAGCTACGCGACTAGCGGTTCCTACAATGAGCAGTTCTTC
CDR3aa: CASSYATSGSYNEQFF

j_gene: TRBJ2-1
v_gene: TRBV5-1
d_gene: TRBD2
abundance: .
CDR3nt: TGCGCCAGCAGCTGGGTCGGGCGGGGGTACAATGAGCAGTTCTTC
CDR3aa: CASSWVGRGYNEQFF

j_gene: TRBJ2-2
v_gene: TRBV5-4
d_gene: .
abundance: .
CDR3nt: TGTGCCAGCAGCCGACAATTCCGTTCGGTTGTAGGGGAGCTGTTTTTT
CDR3aa: CASSRQFRSVVGELFF

j_gene: TRBJ2-1
v_gene: TRBV24-1
d_gene: TRBD2
abundance: .
CDR3nt: TGTGCCACCGCGGGGGACTCCTACAATGAGCAGTTCTTC
CDR3aa: CATAGDSYNEQFF

j_gene: TRBJ2-2
v_gene: TRBV7-2
d_gene: TRBD1
abundance: many
CDR3nt: TGTGCCAGCAGCGCCCAAGGACAGGGAATCACCGGGGAGCTGTTTTTT
CDR3aa: CASSAQGQGITGELFF

j_gene: TRBJ2-1
v_gene: TRBV19
d_gene: TRBD2
abundance: .
CDR3nt: TGTGCCAGTAGGCCGGGGGGAATACAATGGGAGCAGTTCTTC
CDR3aa: CASRPGGIQWEQFF

j_gene: TRBJ1-2
v_gene: TRBV19
d_gene: TRBD1
abundance: .
CDR3nt: TGTGCCAGTAGTATAGATGGGACAGCCAACTATGGCTACACCTTC
CDR3aa: CASSIDGTANYGYTF

j_gene: TRBJ2-3
v_gene: TRBV9
d_gene: TRBD2
abundance: .
CDR3nt: TGTGCCAGCAGCGTAGGACTAGCGAGCGGCACAGATACGCAGTATTTT
CDR3aa: CASSVGLASGTDTQYF

j_gene: TRBJ1-1
v_gene: TRBV11-2
d_gene: .
abundance: .
CDR3nt: TGTGCCAGCAGCCCTGCGGCATGGATCACTGAAGCTTTCTTT
CDR3aa: CASSPAAWITEAFF

j_gene: TRBJ1-2
v_gene: TRBV9
d_gene: .
abundance: .
CDR3nt: TGTGCCAGCAGCCCCGACAGCCTATCCTATGGCTACACCTTC
CDR3aa: CASSPDSLSYGYTF

j_gene: TRBJ1-1
v_gene: TRBV2
d_gene: .
abundance: .
CDR3nt: TGTGCCAGCAGTGATTCCTTGGGCGTAGCTTTCTTT
CDR3aa: CASSDSLGVAFF

j_gene: TRBJ2-3
v_gene: TRBV19
d_gene: TRBD2
abundance: .
CDR3nt: TGTGCCAGCTCTAGCGGGGCTAGCACAGATACGCAGTATTTT
CDR3aa: CASSSGASTDTQYF

j_gene: TRBJ2-2
v_gene: TRBV2
d_gene: TRBD2
abundance: .
CDR3nt: TGTGCCAGCATAGGACTAGCCCTGTCCGGGGAGCTGTTTTTT
CDR3aa: CASIGLALSGELFF

j_gene: TRBJ2-5
v_gene: TRBV24-1
d_gene: TRBD1
abundance: .
CDR3nt: TGTGCCACCAGTGACAAGACAGGGTGGCACGAGACCCAGTACTTC
CDR3aa: CATSDKTGWHETQYF

j_gene: TRBJ2-2
v_gene: TRBV5-4
d_gene: TRBD2
abundance: .
CDR3nt: TGTGCCAGCAGCTTGGGTCCTAGCGGGGACACCGGGGAGCTGTTTTTT
CDR3aa: CASSLGPSGDTGELFF

j_gene: TRBJ2-1
v_gene: TRBV24-1
d_gene: .
abundance: .
CDR3nt: TGTGCCACCAGTGCTAGCTCCTACAATGAGCAGTTCTTC
CDR3aa: CATSASSYNEQFF

j_gene: TRBJ1-3
v_gene: TRBV3-1/TRBV3-2
d_gene: .
abundance: .
CDR3nt: TGTGCCAGCAGCCAAGATGTCGGGACTGGAAACACCATATATTTT
CDR3aa: CASSQDVGTGNTIYF

j_gene: TRBJ1-2
v_gene: TRBV7-9
d_gene: .
abundance: .
CDR3nt: TGTGCCAGCAGCTTTATTTCAGGGAGGAACTATGGCTACACCTTC
CDR3aa: CASSFISGRNYGYTF

j_gene: TRBJ1-3
v_gene: TRBV7-9
d_gene: .
abundance: .
CDR3nt: TGTGCCAACTCACAGGGCCCTGGAAACACCATATATTTT
CDR3aa: CANSQGPGNTIYF

j_gene: TRBJ1-6
v_gene: TRBV12-3/TRBV12-4
d_gene: .
abundance: .
CDR3nt: TGTGCCAGCAAGGAGTCAGATAATTCACCCCTCCACTTT
CDR3aa: CASKESDNSPLHF

j_gene: TRBJ1-5
v_gene: TRBV6-5
d_gene: .
abundance: few
CDR3nt: TGTGCCAGCGCTGACTATAGCAATCAGCCCCAGCATTTT
CDR3aa: CASADYSNQPQHF

j_gene: TRBJ1-5
v_gene: TRBV30
d_gene: .
abundance: once
CDR3nt: TGTGCCTGGAGTGTACCTGGCAGGGAGGGTCAGCCCCAGCATTTT
CDR3aa: CAWSVPGREGQPQHF

j_gene: TRBJ2-3
v_gene: TRBV20-1
d_gene: TRBD2
abundance: .
CDR3nt: TGCAGTGCTAGTCGACGACTAGCGGGGGGCCGAGATACGCAGTATTTT
CDR3aa: CSASRRLAGGRDTQYF

j_gene: TRBJ1-1
v_gene: TRBV6-4
d_gene: TRBD1
abundance: .
CDR3nt: TGTGCCAGCAGTCCGGGACAGGGGCTTGAAGCTTTCTTT
CDR3aa: CASSPGQGLEAFF

j_gene: TRBJ1-2
v_gene: TRBV7-3
d_gene: .
abundance: .
CDR3nt: TGTGCCAGCAGCTCCTCGCGGGGGGCGCTGGACTATGGCTACACCTTC
CDR3aa: CASSSSRGALDYGYTF

j_gene: TRBJ2-5
v_gene: TRBV6-2/TRBV6-3
d_gene: TRBD2
abundance: .
CDR3nt: TGTGCCAGCAGTTTTCCCGGGACTAGCGGGGGGGCTCGAGAGACCCAGTACTTC
CDR3aa: CASSFPGTSGGARETQYF

j_gene: TRBJ1-5
v_gene: TRBV19
d_gene: .
abundance: .
CDR3nt: TGTGCCAGTAGTATCCAAAATCAGCCCCAGCATTTT
CDR3aa: CASSIQNQPQHF

j_gene: TRBJ1-2
v_gene: TRBV30
d_gene: .
abundance: .
CDR3nt: TGTGCCTGGAGTGGGGGGGGAAGGAATGGCTACACCTTC
CDR3aa: CAWSGGGRNGYTF

j_gene: TRBJ2-2
v_gene: TRBV4-1
d_gene: .
abundance: .
CDR3nt: TGCGCCAGCAGCCGTGGCCTCACCGGGGAGCTGTTTTTT
CDR3aa: CASSRGLTGELFF

j_gene: TRBJ2-4
v_gene: TRBV5-1
d_gene: TRBD1
abundance: .
CDR3nt: TGCGCCAGCAGCTTGGCCGGGACAGGGGGCGACATTCAGTACTTC
CDR3aa: CASSLAGTGGDIQYF

j_gene: TRBJ2-1
v_gene: TRBV29-1
d_gene: .
abundance: .
CDR3nt: TGCAGCGTTTTTGACAGGAGCTCCTACAATGAGCAGTTCTTC
CDR3aa: CSVFDRSSYNEQFF

j_gene: TRBJ1-3
v_gene: TRBV6-5
d_gene: TRBD1
abundance: .
CDR3nt: TGTGCCAGCAGAACAGGGGCCGGAACGGGAAACACCATATATTTT
CDR3aa: CASRTGAGTGNTIYF

j_gene: TRBJ1-6
v_gene: TRBV11-2
d_gene: TRBD1
abundance: .
CDR3nt: TGTGCCAGCAGCATCGGGACAGGGGTTCTTTCACCCCTCCACTTT
CDR3aa: CASSIGTGVLSPLHF

j_gene: TRBJ2-3
v_gene: TRBV6-5
d_gene: TRBD2
abundance: .
CDR3nt: TGTGCCAGCAGTTACCGGGGGGGCAGGGATACGCAGTATTTT
CDR3aa: CASSYRGGRDTQYF

j_gene: TRBJ1-5
v_gene: TRBV30
d_gene: .
abundance: .
CDR3nt: TGTGCCTGGAGCCTCGGTCCGACCCAGCATTTT
CDR3aa: CAWSLGPTQHF

j_gene: TRBJ2-5
v_gene: TRBV25-1
d_gene: TRBD1
abundance: once
CDR3nt: TGTGCCAGGACAGGGGGACCCGAGACCCAGTACTTC
CDR3aa: CARTGGPETQYF